Listed below are T cell receptor beta chains from one sample, sequenced in a study of OX40 agonist ivuxolimab in advanced cancers. Sequenced by immunoSEQ multiplex PCR; TCRdb stores in-frame clones only, minus some. The table records over 55,000 clones, about 81% of them present only once. The sample was CD4+ or CD8+ T cells sorted from blood, taken in a trial of the OX40 agonist ivuxolimab. The receptors were gathered from an adult with an advanced solid tumor such as melanoma, head and neck, liver or kidney cancer. Each CDR3 is given with its conserved first and last residue. A D gene is named only where the DNA matches it firmly. Expanded clones get a size class; other rows say once, few or many, or leave the size out.

J | D | size | V | length | DNA | CDR3
TRBJ2-5 | . | . | TRBV5-5 | 14 | TGTGCCAGCAGCGCCGGAGGTACCACCGAGACCCAGTACTTC | CASSAGGTTETQYF
TRBJ1-1 | . | once | TRBV6-1 | 11 | TGTGCCAGCAGAGGGGACACTGAAGCTTTCTTT | CASRGDTEAFF
TRBJ2-5 | . | . | TRBV7-3 | 14 | TGTGCCGGCAGCCCTACGGGACTCCAAGAGACCCAGTACTTC | CAGSPTGLQETQYF
TRBJ2-3 | . | . | TRBV4-1 | 14 | TGCGCCAGCAGCCAAGATGTTTGGGCAGATACGCAGTATTTT | CASSQDVWADTQYF
TRBJ1-1 | TRBD1 | . | TRBV19 | 13 | TGTGCCAGTAGTCCCACAGGGGCGGATCCGGCTTTCTTT | CASSPTGADPAFF
TRBJ2-4 | TRBD2 | . | TRBV5-1 | 17 | TGCGCCAGCAGCTTGGGACTAGCGGGCTCCTTCAAAAACATTCAGTACTTC | CASSLGLAGSFKNIQYF
TRBJ2-2 | . | . | TRBV10-1 | 17 | TGCGCCAGCAGTAATGACACAGGGCGTGAGCTCCCCGGGGAGCTGTTTTTT | CASSNDTGRELPGELFF
TRBJ1-1 | . | . | TRBV19 | 15 | TGTGCCAGTAGTATAAGTCTAGACGGAGACACTGAAGCTTTCTTT | CASSISLDGDTEAFF
TRBJ1-5 | . | . | TRBV9 | 14 | TGTGCCAGCAGCGTAGGTGGGGAGGGTCAGCCCCAGCATTTT | CASSVGGEGQPQHF
TRBJ2-7 | . | . | TRBV4-1 | 13 | TGCGCCAGCAGCCAAACGACACCGATGGAGCAGTACTTC | CASSQTTPMEQYF
TRBJ2-7 | . | . | TRBV7-2 | 15 | TGTGCCAGCAGCCCCCAAGCGGGTAATACCTACGAGCAGTACTTC | CASSPQAGNTYEQYF
TRBJ2-7 | . | . | TRBV4-1 | 16 | TGCGCCAGCAGCCAAGTATCCGGGATGTCCCCCCTCGAGCAGTACTTC | CASSQVSGMSPLEQYF
TRBJ1-2 | TRBD1 | . | TRBV19 | 14 | TGTGCCAGTAGCCCGACAGGGAACGGCTATGGCTACACCTTC | CASSPTGNGYGYTF
TRBJ2-5 | . | once | TRBV6-5 | 13 | TGTGCCAGCACGACAGGACTACAAGAGACCCAGTACTTC | CASTTGLQETQYF
TRBJ2-5 | . | . | TRBV11-2 | 14 | TGTGCCAGCAGCTTAGTAGCTAGTAGGGAGACCCAGTACTTC | CASSLVASRETQYF
TRBJ2-2 | TRBD1 | . | TRBV4-1 | 21 | TGCGCCAGCAGCCACGGATCATGGGGACAGGCTTCCGAAACTTTCACCGGGGAGCTGTTTTTT | CASSHGSWGQASETFTGELFF
TRBJ2-7 | TRBD1 | . | TRBV5-5 | 15 | TGTGCCAGCAGCCAATCCGGGACAGGGGGGCTCGAGCAGTACTTC | CASSQSGTGGLEQYF
TRBJ2-5 | . | . | TRBV5-1 | 14 | TGCGCCAGCAGCCCCGGGACCCCGGGCGAGACCCAGTACTTC | CASSPGTPGETQYF
TRBJ2-5 | TRBD1 | . | TRBV12-5 | 14 | TGTGCTAGTGGTTTGGGACAGGGTCAAGAGACCCAGTACTTC | CASGLGQGQETQYF
TRBJ1-2 | . | few | TRBV7-2 | 14 | TGTGCCAGCAGCTTAACCCCCCGGGCCTATGGCTACACCTTC | CASSLTPRAYGYTF
TRBJ1-6 | . | few | TRBV19 | 14 | TGTGCCAGTACGTGGGGGGCTGTTAATTCACCCCTCCACTTT | CASTWGAVNSPLHF
TRBJ2-5 | TRBD1 | . | TRBV2 | 13 | TGTGCCAGCAGTCCCGACAGGGAAGAGACCCAGTACTTC | CASSPDREETQYF